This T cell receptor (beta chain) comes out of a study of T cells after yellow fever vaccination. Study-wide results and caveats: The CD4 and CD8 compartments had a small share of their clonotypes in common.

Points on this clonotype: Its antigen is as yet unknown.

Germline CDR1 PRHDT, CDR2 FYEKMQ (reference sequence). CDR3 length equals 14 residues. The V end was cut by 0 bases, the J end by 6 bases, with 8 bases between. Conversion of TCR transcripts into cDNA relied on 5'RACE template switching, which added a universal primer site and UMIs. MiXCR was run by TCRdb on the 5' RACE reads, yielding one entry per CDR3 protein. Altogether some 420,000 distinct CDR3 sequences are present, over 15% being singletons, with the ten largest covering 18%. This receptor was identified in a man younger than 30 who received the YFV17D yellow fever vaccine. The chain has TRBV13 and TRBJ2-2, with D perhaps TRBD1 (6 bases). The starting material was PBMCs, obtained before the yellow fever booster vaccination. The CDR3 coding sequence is TGTGCCAGCAGCTTAGGCCGGACAGCCGGGGAGCTGTTTTTT. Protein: CASSLGRTAGELFF. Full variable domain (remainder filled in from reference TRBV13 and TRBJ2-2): AAGVIQSPRHLIKEKRETATLKCYPIPRHDTVYWYQQGPGQDPQFLISFYEKMQSDKGSIPDRFSAQQFSDYHSELNMSSLELGDSALYFCASSLGRTAGELFFGEGSRLTVL.